Reported below is one T cell receptor beta chain. The antigen is undetermined. Triplicate sorts of 300,000 cells per CD8+ subset. Those CD8+ T cells considered naive were CD45RO-CCR7+CD27+CD95-. The data were taken from a study of CXCR3-negative and CXCR3-positive naive CD8 T cells. Overall study findings and caveats: High diversity, comparable across both naive subsets, contrasted with much lower diversity in memory CD8+ cells. A higher hydrophobicity marked the TRB CDR3s of CXCR3-positive naive cells versus CXCR3-negative naive cells. Naive CXCR3-negative cells resembled naive CXCR3-positive cells in TRBV-TRBJ usage; memory cells differed.

Libraries of TRB cDNA were made by 5' RACE and carried UMIs. TCRdb reprocessed the 5' RACE reads and stores each CDR3 protein as one record, lacking DNA. Its clone listing holds approximately 5,700 distinct CDR3 sequences. The sequencing input was naive CXCR3+ CD8+ T cells from blood. As for subset: CD45RO-CCR7+CD27+CD95- naive CD8+ T cells expressing CXCR3 (TNR3+). This TCR derives from a human donor in good health. Some clones in this sample may be carry-over from other donors' samples.

The CDR3: CASSENRGDEQYF. The rearrangement links TRBV7-6 to TRBJ2-7; checking the TCRdb D call of TRBD1 is not possible without DNA. This CDR3 is built from 13 residues. Germline assignment: CDR1 SGHVS and CDR2 FNYEAQ.